The clone carrying this TCR beta chain occurred a few times. Antigen specificity is unknown. These data are taken from a study of OX40 agonist ivuxolimab in advanced cancers. Background on the study: At 0.01 to 10 mg/kg, ivuxolimab was administered intravenously to patients every 2 weeks. Partial responses occurred in Three dose-escalation patients, one with hepatocellular carcinoma and two with cutaneous melanoma. Study results and limitations: The mean number of expanded clones was higher in CD8+ T cells than in CD4+.

CDR3 length: 14 residues. The germline CDR1 and CDR2 sequences are SQVTM and ANQGSEA. V shed 2 bases and J shed 6 bases, with 14 bases lying between them. Assay used: immunoSEQ multiplex PCR; TCRdb lists only in-frame clones, some missing. The sample yields 100,000 to 140,000 clones, approximately 90% seen once. The sequencing used CD4+ or CD8+ T cells sorted from blood, collected in a trial of the OX40 agonist ivuxolimab. The clonotype was recovered from an adult with an advanced solid tumor such as melanoma, head and neck, liver or kidney cancer. The J gene is TRBJ2-1, the V gene TRBV29-1; D assignment may be TRBD1 or TRBD2 (5 bases each). CDR3 nucleotides: TGCAGCGTTGAAAGGCAGGGCGCGGGCAATGAGCAGTTCTTC. Amino acid sequence: CSVERQGAGNEQFF.